This T cell receptor (beta chain) is from a study of T-cell reconstitution after alpha-beta-depleted transplantation in children. Findings of the study overall: The origin of high day-60 TCRbeta diversity in some patients lay in surviving recipient T cells and thymic progenitors. It was newly produced T cells that mostly accounted for T-cell counts and diversity one year after transplant. Reported findings indicate that, about two months after transplant, alpha-beta T cells came from several hundred expanded clones, which were derived from non-depleted graft cells.

V dropped 0 bases and J dropped 2 bases, with 6 bases sitting between them. The length of the CDR3 is 14 residues. Germline V gives CDR1 LGHNA, CDR2 YSLEER. This clonotype has just a few counts. Its target is not known. Preparing the TCRbeta library involved the use of unique molecular identifiers. TCRdb re-called the PCR reads with MiXCR, one entry per CDR3 protein. The table has about 300,000 distinct CDR3 sequences, 7.5% to 9% seen once. Source: peripheral blood, taken 360 days after TCRalphabeta/CD19-depleted stem cell transplant. This sequence was found in a female patient aged 2 to 10 who had a stem cell transplant for Fanconi anemia, so the T cells may come from the graft donor. The rearrangement joins TRBV4-3 to TRBJ2-3; D gene unclear. In nucleotides, the CDR3 is TGCGCCAGCAGCCAAGATCCATCCACAGATACGCAGTATTTT. This encodes CASSQDPSTDTQYF.